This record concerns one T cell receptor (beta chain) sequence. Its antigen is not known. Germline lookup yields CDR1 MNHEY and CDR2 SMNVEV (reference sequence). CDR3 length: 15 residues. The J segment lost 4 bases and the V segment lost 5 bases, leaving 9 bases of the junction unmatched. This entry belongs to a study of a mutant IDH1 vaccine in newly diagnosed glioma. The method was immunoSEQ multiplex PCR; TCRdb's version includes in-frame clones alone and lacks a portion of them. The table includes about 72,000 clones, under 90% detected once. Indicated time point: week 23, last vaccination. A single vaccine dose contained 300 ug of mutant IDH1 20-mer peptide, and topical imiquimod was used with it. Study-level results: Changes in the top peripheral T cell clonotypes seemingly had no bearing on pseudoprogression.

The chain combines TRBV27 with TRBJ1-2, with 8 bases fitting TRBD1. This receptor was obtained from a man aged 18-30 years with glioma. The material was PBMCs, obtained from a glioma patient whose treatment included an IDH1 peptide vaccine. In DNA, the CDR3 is TGTGCCAGCAGTCCCCGGACAGGGAGGTCCTATGGCTACACCTTC. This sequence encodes CASSPRTGRSYGYTF.